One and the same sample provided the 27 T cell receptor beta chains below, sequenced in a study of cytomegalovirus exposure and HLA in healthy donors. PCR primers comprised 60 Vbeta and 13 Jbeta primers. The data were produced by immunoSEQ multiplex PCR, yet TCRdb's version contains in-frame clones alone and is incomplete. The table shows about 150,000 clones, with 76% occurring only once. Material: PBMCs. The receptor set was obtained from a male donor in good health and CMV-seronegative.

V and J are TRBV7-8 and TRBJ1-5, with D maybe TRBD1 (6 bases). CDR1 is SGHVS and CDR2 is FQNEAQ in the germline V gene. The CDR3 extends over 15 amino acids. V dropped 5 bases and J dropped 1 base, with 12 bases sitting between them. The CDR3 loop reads CASSTRTVSNQPQHF. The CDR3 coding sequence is TGTGCCAGCAGCACTCGGACAGTCAGCAATCAGCCCCAGCATTTT.

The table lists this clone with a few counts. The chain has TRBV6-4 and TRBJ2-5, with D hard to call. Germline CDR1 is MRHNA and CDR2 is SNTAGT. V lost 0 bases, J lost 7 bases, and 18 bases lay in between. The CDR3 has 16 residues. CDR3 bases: TGTGCCAGCAGTGACTCGATCAGGAACTCCACCAGGACCCAGTACTTC. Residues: CASSDSIRNSTRTQYF.

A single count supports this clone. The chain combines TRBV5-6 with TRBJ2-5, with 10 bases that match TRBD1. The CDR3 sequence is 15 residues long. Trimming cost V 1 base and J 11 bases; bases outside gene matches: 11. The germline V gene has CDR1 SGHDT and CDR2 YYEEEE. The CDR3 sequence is CASSLPDRGSYGQYF. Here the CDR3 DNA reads TGTGCCAGCAGCTTGCCGGACAGGGGGTCCTACGGGCAGTACTTC.

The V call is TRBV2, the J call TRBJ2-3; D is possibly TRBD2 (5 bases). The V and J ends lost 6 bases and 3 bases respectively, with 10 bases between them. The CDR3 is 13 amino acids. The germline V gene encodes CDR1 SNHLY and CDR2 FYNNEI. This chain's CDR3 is CASRTGTTDTQYF. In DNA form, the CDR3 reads TGTGCCAGCAGAACGGGAACTACAGATACGCAGTATTTT.

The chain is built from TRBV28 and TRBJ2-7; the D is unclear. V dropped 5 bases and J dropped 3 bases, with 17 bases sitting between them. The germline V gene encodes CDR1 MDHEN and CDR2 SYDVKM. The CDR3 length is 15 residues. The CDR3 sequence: CASSGISNTYYEQYF. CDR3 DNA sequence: TGTGCCAGCAGTGGTATATCGAATACATACTACGAGCAGTACTTC.

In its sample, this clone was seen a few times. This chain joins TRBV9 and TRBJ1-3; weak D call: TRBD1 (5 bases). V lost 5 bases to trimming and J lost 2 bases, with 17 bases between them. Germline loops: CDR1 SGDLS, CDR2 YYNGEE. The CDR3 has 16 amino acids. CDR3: CASRGRSGFAGNTIYF. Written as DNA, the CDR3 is TGTGCCAGCAGGGGGCGGTCGGGTTTCGCTGGAAACACCATATATTTT.

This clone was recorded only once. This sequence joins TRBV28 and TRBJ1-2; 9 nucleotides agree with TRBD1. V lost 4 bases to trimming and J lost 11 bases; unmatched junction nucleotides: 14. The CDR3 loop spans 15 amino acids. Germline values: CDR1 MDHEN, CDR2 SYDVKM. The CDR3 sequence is CASSSPKGQGGFYTF. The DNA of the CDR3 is TGTGCCAGCAGTTCACCAAAGGGACAGGGAGGATTTTACACCTTC.

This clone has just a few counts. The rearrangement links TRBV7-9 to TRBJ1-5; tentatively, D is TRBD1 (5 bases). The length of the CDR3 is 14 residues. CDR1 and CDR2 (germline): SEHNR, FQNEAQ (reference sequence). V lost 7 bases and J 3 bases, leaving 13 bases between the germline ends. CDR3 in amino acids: CASTSGGSNQPQHF. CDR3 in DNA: TGTGCCAGCACCTCGGGGGGGTCCAATCAGCCCCAGCATTTT.

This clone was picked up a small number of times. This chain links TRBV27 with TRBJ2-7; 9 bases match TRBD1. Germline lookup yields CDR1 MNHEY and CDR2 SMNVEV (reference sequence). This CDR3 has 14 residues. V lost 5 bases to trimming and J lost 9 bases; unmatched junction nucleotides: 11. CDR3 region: CASSPTGDRVGQYF. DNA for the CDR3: TGTGCCAGCAGTCCGACCGGGGACAGGGTAGGGCAGTACTTC.

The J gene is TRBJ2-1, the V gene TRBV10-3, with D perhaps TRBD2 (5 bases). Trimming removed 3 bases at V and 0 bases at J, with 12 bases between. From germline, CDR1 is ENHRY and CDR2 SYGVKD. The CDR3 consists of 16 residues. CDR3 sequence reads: CAISDRERVSYNEQFF. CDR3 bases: TGTGCCATCAGTGATAGGGAGAGGGTCTCCTACAATGAGCAGTTCTTC.

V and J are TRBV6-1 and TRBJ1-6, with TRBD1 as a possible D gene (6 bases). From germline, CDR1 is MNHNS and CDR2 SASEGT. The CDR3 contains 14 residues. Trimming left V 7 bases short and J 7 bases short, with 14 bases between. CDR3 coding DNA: TGTGCCAGCACCCCACGAACAGGGAATTCACCCCTCCACTTT. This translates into CASTPRTGNSPLHF.

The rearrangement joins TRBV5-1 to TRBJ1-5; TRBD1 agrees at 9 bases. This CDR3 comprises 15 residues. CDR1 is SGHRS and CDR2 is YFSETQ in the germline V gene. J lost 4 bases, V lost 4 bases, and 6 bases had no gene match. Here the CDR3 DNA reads TGCGCCAGCAGCGCCCGGACAGGGGCAAATCAGCCCCAGCATTTT. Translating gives CASSARTGANQPQHF.

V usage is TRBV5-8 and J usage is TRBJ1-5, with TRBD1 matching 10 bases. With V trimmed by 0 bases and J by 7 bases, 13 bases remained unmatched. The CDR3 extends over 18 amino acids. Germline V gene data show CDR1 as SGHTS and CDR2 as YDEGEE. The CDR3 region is CASSLVTRTGGQGQPQHF. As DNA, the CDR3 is TGTGCCAGCAGCTTGGTGACTAGGACAGGGGGACAGGGGCAGCCCCAGCATTTT.

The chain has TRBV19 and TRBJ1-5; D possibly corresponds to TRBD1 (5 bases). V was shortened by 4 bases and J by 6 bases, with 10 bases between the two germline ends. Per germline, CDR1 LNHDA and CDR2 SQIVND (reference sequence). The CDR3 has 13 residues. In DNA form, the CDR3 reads TGTGCCAGTAGTACTATCCAGGGTCAGCCCCAGCATTTT. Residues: CASSTIQGQPQHF.

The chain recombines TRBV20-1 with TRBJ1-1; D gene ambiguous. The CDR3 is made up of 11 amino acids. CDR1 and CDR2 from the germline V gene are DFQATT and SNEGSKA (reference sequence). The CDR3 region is CSAISRPSAFF. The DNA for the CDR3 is TGCAGCGCCATTTCTAGACCTAGTGCTTTCTTT.

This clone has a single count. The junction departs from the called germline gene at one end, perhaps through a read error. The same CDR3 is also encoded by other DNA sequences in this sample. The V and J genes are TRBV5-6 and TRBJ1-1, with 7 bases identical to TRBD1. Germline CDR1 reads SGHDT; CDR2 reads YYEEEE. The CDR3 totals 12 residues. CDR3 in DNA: TGCGCCAGCAGCTTGGGGGCAGGGGGGGCTTTCTTT. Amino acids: CASSLGAGGAFF.

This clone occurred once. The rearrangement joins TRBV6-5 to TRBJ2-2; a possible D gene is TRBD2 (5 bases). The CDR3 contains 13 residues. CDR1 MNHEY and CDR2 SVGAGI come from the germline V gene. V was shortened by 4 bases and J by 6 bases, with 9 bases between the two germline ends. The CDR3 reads CASSSDWAGELFF. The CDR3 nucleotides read TGTGCCAGCAGTTCGGACTGGGCCGGGGAGCTGTTTTTT.

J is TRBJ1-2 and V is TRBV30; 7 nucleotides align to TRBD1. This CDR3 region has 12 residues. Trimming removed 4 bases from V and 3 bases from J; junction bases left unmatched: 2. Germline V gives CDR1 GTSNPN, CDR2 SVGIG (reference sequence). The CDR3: CAWKGADYGYTF. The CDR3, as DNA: TGTGCCTGGAAGGGGGCGGACTATGGCTACACCTTC.

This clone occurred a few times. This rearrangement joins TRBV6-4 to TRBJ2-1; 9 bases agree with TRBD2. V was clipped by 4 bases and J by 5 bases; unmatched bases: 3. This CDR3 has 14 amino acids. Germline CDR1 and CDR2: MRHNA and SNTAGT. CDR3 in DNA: TGTGCCAGCAGTGTTGCGGGGGGGAACAATGAGCAGTTCTTC. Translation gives CASSVAGGNNEQFF.

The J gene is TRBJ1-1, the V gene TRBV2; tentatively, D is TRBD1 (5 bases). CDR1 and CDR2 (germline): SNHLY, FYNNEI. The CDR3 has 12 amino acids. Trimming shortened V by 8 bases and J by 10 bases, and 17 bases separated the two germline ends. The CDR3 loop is CASEVGPARAFF. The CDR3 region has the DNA TGTGCCAGCGAAGTGGGGCCCGCCAGAGCTTTCTTT.

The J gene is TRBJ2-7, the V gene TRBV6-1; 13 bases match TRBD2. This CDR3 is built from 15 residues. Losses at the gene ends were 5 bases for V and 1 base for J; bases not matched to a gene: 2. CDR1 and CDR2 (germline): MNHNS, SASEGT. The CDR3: CASSPGLAGSYEQYF. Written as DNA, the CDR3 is TGTGCCAGCAGTCCGGGACTAGCGGGGTCCTACGAGCAGTACTTC.

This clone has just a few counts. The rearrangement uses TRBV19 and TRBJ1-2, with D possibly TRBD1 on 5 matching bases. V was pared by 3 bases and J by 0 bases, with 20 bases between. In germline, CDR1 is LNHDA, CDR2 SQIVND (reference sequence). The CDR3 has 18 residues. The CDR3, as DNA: TGTGCCAGTAGTATGGCGGCTGCAGGGATGAGGACTAACTATGGCTACACCTTC. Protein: CASSMAAAGMRTNYGYTF.

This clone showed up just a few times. The CDR3 DNA reads TGTGCCAGCAGCTTAGTGCGGGGGCCCGCGTACGAGCAGTACTTC. Translated, it gives CASSLVRGPAYEQYF. V and J are TRBV11-2 and TRBJ2-7; the D gene is possibly TRBD2 (7 bases). V lost 1 base and J 4 bases, leaving 14 bases between the germline ends. This CDR3 comprises 15 residues. Germline assignment: CDR1 SGHAT and CDR2 FQNNGV.

The CDR3 sequence: CASISPRCQETQYF. CDR3 nucleotide sequence: TGCGCCAGCATCTCTCCGCGCTGTCAAGAGACCCAGTACTTC. V gene TRBV10-1 combines with J gene TRBJ2-5; no clear D gene. V was pared by 7 bases and J by 2 bases, with 14 bases between. Germline assignment: CDR1 WNHNN and CDR2 SYGVQD (reference sequence). CDR3 length: 14 amino acids.

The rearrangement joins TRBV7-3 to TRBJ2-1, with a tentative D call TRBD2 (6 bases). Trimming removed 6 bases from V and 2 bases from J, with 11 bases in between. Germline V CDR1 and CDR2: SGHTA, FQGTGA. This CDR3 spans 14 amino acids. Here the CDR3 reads CASSSGGAYNEQFF. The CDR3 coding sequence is TGTGCCAGCAGTTCCGGGGGTGCCTACAATGAGCAGTTCTTC.

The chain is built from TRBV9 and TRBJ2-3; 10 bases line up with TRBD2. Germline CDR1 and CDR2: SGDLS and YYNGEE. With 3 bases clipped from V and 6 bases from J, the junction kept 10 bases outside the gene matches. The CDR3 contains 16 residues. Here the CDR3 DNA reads TGTGCCAGCAGCGGTAGGAGGGGACTAGCGACGGATACGCAGTATTTT. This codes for CASSGRRGLATDTQYF.

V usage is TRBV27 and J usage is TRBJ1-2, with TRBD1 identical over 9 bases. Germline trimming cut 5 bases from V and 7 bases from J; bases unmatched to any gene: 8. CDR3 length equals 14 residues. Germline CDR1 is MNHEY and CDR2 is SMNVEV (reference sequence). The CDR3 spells CASSGITGGSGYTF. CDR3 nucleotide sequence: TGTGCCAGCAGTGGAATAACAGGGGGCTCTGGCTACACCTTC.